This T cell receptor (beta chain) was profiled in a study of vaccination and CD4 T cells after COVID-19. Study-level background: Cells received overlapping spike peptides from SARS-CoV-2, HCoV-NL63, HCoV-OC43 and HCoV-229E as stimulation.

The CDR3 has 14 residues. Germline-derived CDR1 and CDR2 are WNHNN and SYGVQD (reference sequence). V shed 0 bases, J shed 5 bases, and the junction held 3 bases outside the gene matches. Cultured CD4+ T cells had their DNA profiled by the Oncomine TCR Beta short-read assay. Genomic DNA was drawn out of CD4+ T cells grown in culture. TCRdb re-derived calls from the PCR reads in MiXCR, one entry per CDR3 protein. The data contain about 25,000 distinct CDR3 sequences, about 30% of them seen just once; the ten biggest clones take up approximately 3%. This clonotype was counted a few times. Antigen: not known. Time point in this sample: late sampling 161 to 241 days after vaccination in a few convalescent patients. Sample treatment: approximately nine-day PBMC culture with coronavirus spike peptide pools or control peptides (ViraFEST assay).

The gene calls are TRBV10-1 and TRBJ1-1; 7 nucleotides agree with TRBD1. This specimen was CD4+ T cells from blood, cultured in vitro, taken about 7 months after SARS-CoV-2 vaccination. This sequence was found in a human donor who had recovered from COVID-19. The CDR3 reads CASSESQGVTEAFF. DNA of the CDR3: TGCGCCAGCAGTGAGTCGCAGGGGGTGACTGAAGCTTTCTTT.